A selection of T cell receptor beta chains follows, all from one sample in a study of shared clonotypes between healthy human individuals. Using immunoSEQ multiplex PCR, the repertoire was profiled, and TCRdb retains in-frame clones only, with some absent. The top ten clones hold roughly 0.15% of a sample with about 2,500,000 clones, around 90% of them seen once. The source material was naive CD4+ T cells sorted from blood. These TCRs come from a man aged 18 to 30 in good health. Both conserved end residues are part of each CDR3. A D gene is named only where the DNA matches it firmly. Clone size, where shown, is once, few, many, or a class for clones that have expanded.

few	TRBJ1-4	TRBV30	-	CAWSAGGRVEKLFF	TGTGCCTGGAGCGCCGGGGGGCGGGTTGAAAAACTGTTTTTT
once	TRBJ2-7	TRBV19	TRBD2	CATSRLAGGLSEQYF	TGTGCCACTTCACGACTAGCGGGGGGGCTGAGCGAGCAGTACTTC
-	TRBJ1-5	TRBV14	TRBD1	CASRTGATGIQPQHF	TGTGCCAGCAGGACTGGTGCGACAGGGATACAGCCCCAGCATTTT
-	TRBJ2-7	TRBV7-2	-	CASSPRAPSSYEQYF	TGTGCCAGCAGCCCCCGGGCCCCGAGCTCCTACGAGCAGTACTTC
-	TRBJ2-3	TRBV30	-	CAWRQGPGNTDTQYF	TGTGCCTGGAGGCAGGGACCGGGAAACACAGATACGCAGTATTTT
-	TRBJ2-2	TRBV5-5	-	CASSLVVGTGELFF	TGTGCCAGCAGCTTGGTTGTGGGCACCGGGGAGCTGTTTTTT
-	TRBJ2-6	TRBV6-5	-	CASSYGATGANVLTF	TGTGCCAGCAGTTACGGTGCTACTGGGGCCAACGTCCTGACTTTC
-	TRBJ2-1	TRBV9	-	CASSVLDNEQFF	TGTGCCAGCAGCGTACTCGACAATGAGCAGTTCTTC
-	TRBJ2-2	TRBV7-2	-	CASSSTLTATTGELFF	TGTGCCAGCAGCTCAACTCTGACTGCCACCACCGGGGAGCTGTTTTTT
-	TRBJ2-1	TRBV5-1	TRBD2	CASSLIAGGPNEQFF	TGCGCCAGCAGCCTTATAGCGGGAGGGCCAAATGAGCAGTTCTTC
-	TRBJ1-1	TRBV7-8	-	CASSSPRVGQTEAFF	TGTGCCAGCAGCTCTCCTAGGGTGGGACAAACTGAAGCTTTCTTT
-	TRBJ2-1	TRBV5-6	-	CASSLTRGSNEQFF	TGTGCCAGCAGCTTGACGCGGGGTAGCAATGAGCAGTTCTTC
-	TRBJ1-1	TRBV18	-	CASSPKDGGSRGTEAFF	TGTGCCAGCTCACCTAAGGACGGGGGCTCGCGGGGGACTGAAGCTTTCTTT
few	TRBJ1-6	TRBV2	TRBD1	CASSEEGQGNSPLHF	TGTGCCAGCAGTGAGGAGGGACAGGGGAATTCACCCCTCCACTTT
-	TRBJ2-7	TRBV5-1	TRBD1	CASSLGSSGGGEQYF	TGCGCCAGCAGCTTAGGGAGTTCAGGGGGTGGCGAGCAGTACTTC
-	TRBJ1-1	TRBV11-3	-	CASSFTGSTEAFF	TGTGCCAGCAGCTTTACAGGGAGCACTGAAGCTTTCTTT
-	TRBJ1-1	TRBV5-1	TRBD1	CASSFPTGGPTEAFF	TGCGCCAGCAGCTTCCCAACAGGGGGTCCCACTGAAGCTTTCTTT
-	TRBJ2-1	TRBV4-1	-	CASSQAQGPYNEQFF	TGCGCCAGCAGCCAAGCCCAGGGCCCCTACAATGAGCAGTTCTTC
-	TRBJ1-3	TRBV19	-	CASSYFSGNTIYF	TGTGCCAGTAGTTACTTCTCTGGAAACACCATATATTTT
-	TRBJ1-4	TRBV4-1	-	CASSQDGRAGISEKLFF	TGCGCCAGCAGCCAAGACGGCAGGGCTGGGATAAGCGAAAAACTGTTTTTT
once	TRBJ2-2	TRBV5-1	-	CASSPGSLVNTGELFF	TGCGCCAGCAGTCCCGGGTCGTTAGTGAACACCGGGGAGCTGTTTTTT
few	TRBJ1-6	TRBV5-4	TRBD1	CASSRTGDNSPLHF	TGTGCCAGCAGCCGGACAGGCGATAATTCACCCCTCCACTTT
-	TRBJ1-2	TRBV2	-	CASSPGETAGGYTF	TGTGCCAGCAGCCCCGGGGAGACCGCTGGGGGCTACACCTTC
-	TRBJ2-7	TRBV6-6	-	CASASRGAHEQYF	TGTGCCAGCGCAAGTAGGGGAGCCCACGAGCAGTACTTC
once	TRBJ2-2	TRBV5-1	-	CASSSQGGNTGELFF	TGCGCCAGCAGCTCTCAGGGGGGCAACACCGGGGAGCTGTTTTTT
-	TRBJ1-1	TRBV6-5	-	CASSQGRSTEAFF	TGTGCCAGCAGCCAGGGAAGGAGCACTGAAGCTTTCTTT
-	TRBJ1-4	TRBV6-6	-	CASSYFGESNEKLFF	TGTGCCAGCAGTTACTTTGGGGAGAGTAATGAAAAACTGTTTTTT
-	TRBJ1-2	TRBV4-3	TRBD1	CASSQDRQGLFADGYTF	TGCGCCAGCAGCCAGGACCGACAGGGTTTATTCGCAGATGGCTACACCTTC
-	TRBJ2-6	TRBV18	TRBD1	CASSPGTVGANVLTF	TGTGCCAGCTCACCTGGGACAGTTGGGGCCAACGTCCTGACTTTC
-	TRBJ1-1	TRBV6-1	-	CAISGSPTDLNTEAFF	TGTGCCATCAGTGGTTCTCCGACAGATTTGAACACTGAAGCTTTCTTT
-	TRBJ2-1	TRBV5-4	TRBD2	CASRTSDPYNEQFF	TGTGCCAGCAGAACTAGCGACCCCTACAATGAGCAGTTCTTC
-	TRBJ1-5	TRBV2	TRBD1	CASSADRADQPQHF	TGTGCCAGCAGTGCTGACAGGGCGGATCAGCCCCAGCATTTT
-	TRBJ2-3	TRBV5-6	-	CASFVWAADTQYF	TGTGCCAGCTTCGTTTGGGCAGCAGATACGCAGTATTTT
-	TRBJ2-5	TRBV5-6	-	CASGTDRVGTQYF	TGTGCCAGCGGGACTGACAGGGTCGGGACCCAGTACTTC
-	TRBJ2-1	TRBV5-1	TRBD1	CASSGTGGYNEQFF	TGCGCCAGCAGCGGGACAGGGGGCTACAATGAGCAGTTCTTC
-	TRBJ2-7	TRBV5-1	TRBD2	CASSITSGTYEQYF	TGCGCCAGCAGTATTACTAGCGGGACCTACGAGCAGTACTTC
-	TRBJ2-2	TRBV4-1	TRBD1	CASSRRGGGDRGSNTGELFF	TGCGCCAGCAGCCGCCGGGGAGGAGGCGACAGGGGGTCAAACACCGGGGAGCTGTTTTTT
-	TRBJ2-7	TRBV4-3	-	CASSPGGLGSYEQYF	TGCGCCAGCAGCCCGGGGGGCCTTGGCTCCTACGAGCAGTACTTC
-	TRBJ2-7	TRBV6-1	-	CASSPSGYEQYF	TGTGCCAGCAGCCCATCCGGGTACGAGCAGTACTTC
-	TRBJ1-1	TRBV19	-	CASSTGGGVVNTEAFF	TGTGCCAGTAGTACCGGGGGAGGGGTGGTGAACACTGAAGCTTTCTTT
-	TRBJ2-2	TRBV5-1	-	CASRRDSGTGELFF	TGCGCCAGCAGGCGGGATTCTGGCACCGGGGAGCTGTTTTTT
-	TRBJ1-4	TRBV10-2	TRBD1	CASSAQGAEKLFF	TGCGCCAGCAGTGCGCAGGGGGCGGAAAAACTGTTTTTT
once	TRBJ2-5	TRBV5-1	TRBD2	CASSPGGLAGARETQYF	TGCGCCAGCAGCCCTGGGGGACTAGCGGGGGCCCGGGAGACCCAGTACTTC
-	TRBJ1-1	TRBV7-6	-	CASSSPATEAFF	TGTGCCAGCAGCTCCCCGGCCACTGAAGCTTTCTTT
-	TRBJ2-1	TRBV11-2	TRBD2	CASSSRGQRDSNNEQFF	TGTGCCAGCAGCTCGAGAGGGCAGCGGGACTCTAACAATGAGCAGTTCTTC
-	TRBJ1-6	TRBV27	-	CASSFGGASTPLHF	TGTGCCAGCAGTTTCGGAGGGGCCAGTACACCCCTCCACTTT
-	TRBJ2-2	TRBV18	-	CASSPQGTNTGELFF	TGTGCCAGCTCACCACAGGGGACGAACACCGGGGAGCTGTTTTTT
-	TRBJ2-5	TRBV5-1	-	CASSLLGLETQYF	TGCGCCAGCAGCTTGTTAGGGCTAGAGACCCAGTACTTC
-	TRBJ1-5	TRBV5-6	-	CASSLGHVVNQPQHF	TGTGCCAGCAGCTTGGGCCACGTCGTCAATCAGCCCCAGCATTTT
-	TRBJ2-3	TRBV30	-	CAWRPDTDTQYF	TGTGCCTGGAGGCCGGATACAGATACGCAGTATTTT
-	TRBJ1-6	TRBV4-1	TRBD1	CASSLDRVLAHSPLHF	TGCGCCAGCAGCCTTGACAGGGTTCTCGCCCATTCACCCCTCCACTTT
-	TRBJ2-7	TRBV10-3	TRBD1	CAISDYGTGRSEQYF	TGTGCCATCAGTGATTATGGGACAGGGAGGAGCGAGCAGTACTTC
few	TRBJ1-2	TRBV9	TRBD1	CASSRTGIESYGYTF	TGTGCCAGCAGCAGGACAGGGATTGAGAGCTATGGCTACACCTTC
-	TRBJ2-6	TRBV7-2	-	CASSLTSGANVLTF	TGTGCCAGCAGTTTAACCTCTGGGGCCAACGTCCTGACTTTC
-	TRBJ1-5	TRBV19	-	CASSTTVLSNQPQHF	TGTGCCAGTAGTACGACAGTACTTAGCAATCAGCCCCAGCATTTT
-	TRBJ1-3	TRBV5-1	TRBD1	CASGVSGTDSGNTIYF	TGCGCCAGCGGGGTTTCCGGGACAGACTCTGGAAACACCATATATTTT
-	TRBJ1-1	TRBV5-1	-	CASSDSVGTEAFF	TGCGCCAGCAGCGATTCGGTGGGCACTGAAGCTTTCTTT
-	TRBJ1-2	TRBV7-2	-	CASSTWTDGNYGYTF	TGTGCCAGCAGCACGTGGACAGATGGTAACTATGGCTACACCTTC
-	TRBJ2-3	TRBV6-6	TRBD1	CASSYFQGARPYF	TGTGCCAGCAGTTACTTCCAGGGGGCTCGTCCGTATTTT